One and the same sample provided the 12 T cell receptor beta chains below, sequenced in a study of blood T cell repertoires in COVID-19. Only in-frame clones appear in the TCRdb table, and some are missing; sequencing was by immunoSEQ multiplex PCR. This table holds about 220,000 clones, about 80% found once. The sequenced sample consisted of PBMCs or T cells enriched from blood (not recorded which). The receptors shown here come from a woman in her thirties or forties with acute COVID-19.

The chain combines TRBV7-3 with TRBJ2-1, with 13 bases fitting TRBD2. This CDR3 contains 16 residues. Trimming took 0 bases from V and 14 from J; bases not matched to a gene: 10. The germline V gene has CDR1 SGHTA and CDR2 FQGTGA. The CDR3 spells CASSLTFRLAGGREFF. The CDR3 bases are TGTGCCAGCAGCTTAACGTTCCGACTAGCGGGGGGCCGGGAGTTCTTC.

The chain uses TRBV7-8 and TRBJ2-1; 11 bases match TRBD2. V shed 1 base and J 7 bases; nucleotides not matched to a gene: 6. Germline assignment: CDR1 SGHVS and CDR2 FQNEAQ. This CDR3 is built from 16 residues. The CDR3 loop is CASSLGLAGGDNEQFF. DNA of the CDR3: TGTGCCAGCAGCTTAGGGCTAGCGGGGGGCGATAATGAGCAGTTCTTC.

The gene calls are TRBV4-1 and TRBJ1-2; 10 bases are shared with TRBD1. Looked up from germline, CDR1 is MGHRA and CDR2 is YSYEKL. V was pared by 4 bases and J by 2 bases, with 10 bases of the junction left unmatched. The CDR3 runs 17 residues. The CDR3 is CASSPLTGGGTNYGYTF. CDR3 sequence (DNA): TGCGCCAGCAGCCCATTGACAGGGGGCGGAACAAACTATGGCTACACCTTC.

The CDR3 region is CASSLVQGSTEAFF. The CDR3 DNA is TGTGCCAGCAGCTTAGTTCAGGGGAGCACTGAAGCTTTCTTT. The V gene is TRBV7-6, the J gene TRBJ1-1, with D maybe TRBD1 (6 bases). Germline-derived CDR1 and CDR2 are SGHVS and FNYEAQ. The CDR3 sequence is 14 residues long. The V end was cut by 1 base, the J end by 4 bases, with 10 bases between.

V gene TRBV5-6 combines with J gene TRBJ2-7; D is uncertain. Germline V gene data show CDR1 as SGHDT and CDR2 as YYEEEE. This CDR3 spans 14 amino acids. The V gene lost 6 bases and the J gene lost 3 bases, with 16 bases spanning the gap. CDR3 loop: CASNLQSAHYEQYF. The CDR3 region has the DNA TGTGCCAGCAACCTTCAGAGCGCTCACTACGAGCAGTACTTC.

V gene TRBV3-1 (or the pseudogene TRBV3-2) combines with J gene TRBJ2-3; a possible D gene is TRBD1 (7 bases). Between the trimmed V and J ends, which lost 1 base and 5 bases, there was a span of 13 bases. CDR1 is LGHDT and CDR2 is YNNKEL in the germline V gene (reference sequence). This CDR3 comprises 15 residues. This CDR3 is CASSQGPQGGDTQYF. CDR3 nucleotide sequence: TGTGCCAGCAGCCAAGGGCCCCAGGGGGGAGATACGCAGTATTTT.

The count of this clone is one. The V and J genes are TRBV4-2 and TRBJ2-1; 7 bases align to TRBD1. Germline trimming cut 0 bases from V and 4 bases from J; bases unmatched to any gene: 6. The CDR3 length is 16 residues. CDR1 and CDR2 (germline): LGHNA, YNFKEQ. CDR3 DNA sequence: TGTGCCAGCAGCCAAGACCCGGGACAGCCATACAATGAGCAGTTCTTC. Translation: CASSQDPGQPYNEQFF.

The chain uses TRBV3-1 (or the pseudogene TRBV3-2) and TRBJ1-2; perhaps TRBD1 as D (5 bases). This CDR3 spans 14 amino acids. Germline V gene sequence: CDR1 LGHDT, CDR2 YNNKEL (reference sequence). V gave up 3 bases and J gave up 2 bases, with 10 bases separating them. CDR3 amino acids: CASSHMAGNYGYTF. CDR3 coding DNA: TGTGCCAGCAGCCACATGGCAGGGAACTATGGCTACACCTTC.

V usage is TRBV5-1 and J usage is TRBJ2-1, with 12 bases that match TRBD1. Germline CDR1 and CDR2: SGHRS and YFSETQ. The CDR3 is 17 residues long. V was clipped by 6 bases and J by 5 bases; unmatched bases: 12. CDR3 DNA: TGCGCCAGCACCCCTTTGGGGGACAGGGGGCGAGACAATGAGCAGTTCTTC. As protein: CASTPLGDRGRDNEQFF.

This clone appeared once. The chain recombines TRBV6-2 or TRBV6-3 with TRBJ2-7, with D maybe TRBD1 (6 bases). The V end lost 4 bases, the J end lost 0 bases, and 13 bases lay between the germline ends. Germline lookup yields CDR1 MNHEY and CDR2 SVGEGT. The CDR3 consists of 15 residues. This chain's CDR3 is CASSFETGISYEQYF. CDR3 nucleotides: TGTGCCAGCAGTTTCGAGACAGGAATCTCCTACGAGCAGTACTTC.

The chain carries TRBV3-1 (or the pseudogene TRBV3-2) and TRBJ1-2, with D perhaps matching TRBD1 (5 bases). This CDR3 region has 13 residues. V shed 5 bases and J shed 7 bases, with 14 bases lying between them. The germline V gene has CDR1 LGHDT and CDR2 YNNKEL (reference sequence). CDR3 sequence (DNA): TGTGCCAGCAGCGGCGACCCTAGGGGTGGCTACACCTTC. Translating gives CASSGDPRGGYTF.

This clone occurred a few times. The DNA for the CDR3 is TGTGCCAGCTCACCGTCGCGGGACTATGGCTACACCTTC. This sequence encodes CASSPSRDYGYTF. The chain recombines TRBV18 with TRBJ1-2; the D is unclear. Germline lookup yields CDR1 KGHSH and CDR2 LQKENI. The CDR3 has 13 residues. Trimming left V 3 bases short and J 3 bases short, with 8 bases between.